These 16 T cell receptor beta chains were all obtained from the same sample, sequenced in a study of technical replicates of blood from several donors. The repertoire was sequenced with immunoSEQ multiplex PCR; TCRdb's copy has only in-frame clones and lacks some. The table has around 61,000 clones, 75% to 90% seen once; the top ten hold about 5%. Sequenced material: PBMCs. These receptors all come from a human donor in good health. Some clones in this sample may be carry-over from other donors' samples.

J is TRBJ1-2 and V is TRBV6-5; TRBD1 matches 9 bases. The ends lost 0 bases at V and 7 bases at J; junction bases unmatched: 6. The CDR3 is 15 residues long. Germline CDR1 is MNHEY and CDR2 is SVGAGI. CDR3 loop: CASSYSITGGIGYTF. CDR3 bases: TGTGCCAGCAGTTACTCGATTACAGGGGGCATTGGCTACACCTTC.

This chain links TRBV7-9 with TRBJ2-5; the D gene is possibly TRBD1 (6 bases). This CDR3 has 13 amino acids. The germline CDR1 and CDR2 sequences are SEHNR and FQNEAQ (reference sequence). V lost 1 base, J lost 5 bases, and 8 bases lay in between. DNA for the CDR3: TGTGCCAGCAGCTTAGTTAGGGGGGAGACCCAGTACTTC. Amino acids: CASSLVRGETQYF.

The genes are TRBV19 and TRBJ2-7, with 7 bases identical to TRBD1. Germline V gene lookup returns CDR1 LNHDA and CDR2 SQIVND (reference sequence). This CDR3 is 15 amino acids long. Trimming at V came to 5 bases and at J to 3 bases, leaving 10 bases not matched to a gene. The CDR3 protein is CASSPETGAVYEQYF. The CDR3 DNA is TGTGCCAGTAGTCCGGAAACAGGGGCAGTCTACGAGCAGTACTTC.

This clone was observed a single time. CDR3 bases: TGTGCCAGCAGCCTTAGTGGCTATGGCTACACCTTC. Its translation: CASSLSGYGYTF. The rearrangement links TRBV7-9 to TRBJ1-2; D remains unclear. The CDR3 loop spans 12 amino acids. With 5 bases removed from V and 4 bases from J, the gap between germline ends came to 8 bases. The germline gives CDR1 SEHNR, CDR2 FQNEAQ (reference sequence).

The chain combines TRBV7-9 with TRBJ2-3; 10 bases align to TRBD2. Looked up from germline, CDR1 is SEHNR and CDR2 is FQNEAQ (reference sequence). Unmatched junction bases numbered 16, after V lost 5 bases and J lost 5 bases. CDR3 length: 18 amino acids. Here the CDR3 DNA reads TGTGCCAGCAGCCCCGTCATTGAGCGGGAGGGCCTCGGAGATACGCAGTATTTT. Amino acids: CASSPVIEREGLGDTQYF. Full variable domain (missing parts from reference TRBV7-9 and TRBJ2-3): DTGVSQNPRHKITKRGQNVTFRCDPISEHNRLYWYRQTLGQGPEFLTYFQNEAQLEKSRLLSDRFSAERPKGSFSTLEIQRTEQGDSAMYLCASSPVIEREGLGDTQYFGPGTRLTVL.

The rearrangement links TRBV4-1 to TRBJ2-7; D is ambiguous. Germline lookup yields CDR1 MGHRA and CDR2 YSYEKL. The CDR3 sequence is 15 residues long. Trimming cost V 0 bases and J 3 bases, with 12 bases left between them. The CDR3 protein is CASSQEERVGYEQYF. The CDR3 nucleotides are TGCGCCAGCAGCCAAGAGGAGCGAGTTGGCTACGAGCAGTACTTC.

This chain connects TRBV7-9 to TRBJ1-1, with 8 bases matching TRBD1. Germline V gene data show CDR1 as SEHNR and CDR2 as FQNEAQ (reference sequence). The CDR3 extends over 15 amino acids. V shed 5 bases and J 8 bases; nucleotides not matched to a gene: 13. The CDR3 coding sequence is TGTGCCAGCAGCCAAGCTGGCCAGGGGGCGGGAGAAGCTTTCTTT. Translation gives CASSQAGQGAGEAFF.

The chain combines TRBV7-6 with TRBJ2-1; 8 nucleotides line up with TRBD2. The CDR3 is 16 residues long. The V and J ends lost 2 bases and 4 bases, in that order; junction bases with no gene match: 7. Germline assignment: CDR1 SGHVS and CDR2 FNYEAQ. The CDR3 sequence is CASSLQRGGLYNEQFF. The CDR3, as DNA: TGTGCCAGCAGCTTACAACGGGGGGGCCTTTACAATGAGCAGTTCTTC.

The J gene is TRBJ1-2, the V gene TRBV5-4, with 9 bases lining up with TRBD1. Germline V CDR1 and CDR2: SGHNT, YYREEE (reference sequence). The CDR3 is 15 amino acids. V lost 4 bases and J lost 4; bases outside the gene matches: 8. This CDR3 is CASSGRDRVPYGYTF. As DNA, the CDR3 is TGTGCCAGCAGCGGCCGGGACAGGGTCCCCTATGGCTACACCTTC.

V usage is TRBV5-6 and J usage is TRBJ2-7, with a weak D call TRBD2 (5 bases). The CDR3 has 15 amino acids. Trimming shortened V by 2 bases and J by 2 bases, and 14 bases separated the two germline ends. Germline CDR1 reads SGHDT; CDR2 reads YYEEEE. The CDR3 is CASSLGLGPTYEQYF. The DNA of the CDR3 is TGTGCCAGCAGCTTAGGACTCGGGCCTACCTACGAGCAGTACTTC.

The V call is TRBV13, the J call TRBJ2-7; D ambiguous. CDR3 length equals 13 residues. V was cut by 11 bases and J by 0 bases, with 14 bases left in between. In germline, CDR1 is PRHDT, CDR2 FYEKMQ (reference sequence). The CDR3 loop reads CAPPDRASYEQYF. CDR3 nucleotide sequence: TGTGCCCCCCCCGATCGAGCCTCCTACGAGCAGTACTTC.

On this clone itself: This specimen includes other DNA sequences encoding the same CDR3. The genes are TRBV7-2 and TRBJ1-3, with TRBD1 as a possible D gene (6 bases). Germline assignment: CDR1 SGHTA and CDR2 FQGNSA. The V end was cut by 2 bases, the J end by 2 bases, with 7 bases between. This CDR3 has 14 residues. The CDR3 DNA reads as TGTGCCAGCAGCTTATCAGGGGCTGGAAACACCATATATTTT. Translated: CASSLSGAGNTIYF.

This clone has more than one count but fewer than ten. V usage is TRBV7-2 and J usage is TRBJ1-3; D call uncertain. Germline V gives CDR1 SGHTA, CDR2 FQGNSA. V lost 1 base, J lost 4 bases, and 8 bases lay in between. The CDR3 has 14 amino acids. The CDR3 DNA sequence: TGTGCCAGCAGCTTAGACAGAGCCGGAAACACCATATATTTT. Translation: CASSLDRAGNTIYF.

The V gene is TRBV19, the J gene TRBJ2-1; TRBD2 matches 8 bases. Germline CDR1 LNHDA, CDR2 SQIVND (reference sequence). J was trimmed by 6 bases and V by 5 bases; bases with no gene match: 9. The CDR3 extends over 15 amino acids. This CDR3 reads CASSAPGLVFNEQFF. The CDR3 DNA sequence: TGTGCCAGTAGTGCCCCGGGACTAGTCTTCAATGAGCAGTTCTTC.

CDR3 DNA: TGTGCCAGCAGCTTGTCGGGTCGGGGCAGGGGAGTATCTGGCTACACCTTC. This gives the protein CASSLSGRGRGVSGYTF. V and J are TRBV7-9 and TRBJ1-2, with TRBD1 as a possible D gene (6 bases). Germline V gene sequence: CDR1 SEHNR, CDR2 FQNEAQ (reference sequence). The CDR3 runs to 17 residues. Trimming took off 3 bases at V and 7 bases at J, with 24 bases between the two ends.

The V and J genes are TRBV5-4 and TRBJ2-2; 10 bases map to TRBD1. Losses at the gene ends were 4 bases for V and 8 bases for J; bases not matched to a gene: 14. The CDR3 is made up of 17 amino acids. Germline loops: CDR1 SGHNT, CDR2 YYREEE (reference sequence). The DNA for the CDR3 is TGTGCCAGCAGCCAGTTCTCCGGGACAGGGGTCGTGGGGGAGCTGTTTTTT. Its protein product is CASSQFSGTGVVGELFF.